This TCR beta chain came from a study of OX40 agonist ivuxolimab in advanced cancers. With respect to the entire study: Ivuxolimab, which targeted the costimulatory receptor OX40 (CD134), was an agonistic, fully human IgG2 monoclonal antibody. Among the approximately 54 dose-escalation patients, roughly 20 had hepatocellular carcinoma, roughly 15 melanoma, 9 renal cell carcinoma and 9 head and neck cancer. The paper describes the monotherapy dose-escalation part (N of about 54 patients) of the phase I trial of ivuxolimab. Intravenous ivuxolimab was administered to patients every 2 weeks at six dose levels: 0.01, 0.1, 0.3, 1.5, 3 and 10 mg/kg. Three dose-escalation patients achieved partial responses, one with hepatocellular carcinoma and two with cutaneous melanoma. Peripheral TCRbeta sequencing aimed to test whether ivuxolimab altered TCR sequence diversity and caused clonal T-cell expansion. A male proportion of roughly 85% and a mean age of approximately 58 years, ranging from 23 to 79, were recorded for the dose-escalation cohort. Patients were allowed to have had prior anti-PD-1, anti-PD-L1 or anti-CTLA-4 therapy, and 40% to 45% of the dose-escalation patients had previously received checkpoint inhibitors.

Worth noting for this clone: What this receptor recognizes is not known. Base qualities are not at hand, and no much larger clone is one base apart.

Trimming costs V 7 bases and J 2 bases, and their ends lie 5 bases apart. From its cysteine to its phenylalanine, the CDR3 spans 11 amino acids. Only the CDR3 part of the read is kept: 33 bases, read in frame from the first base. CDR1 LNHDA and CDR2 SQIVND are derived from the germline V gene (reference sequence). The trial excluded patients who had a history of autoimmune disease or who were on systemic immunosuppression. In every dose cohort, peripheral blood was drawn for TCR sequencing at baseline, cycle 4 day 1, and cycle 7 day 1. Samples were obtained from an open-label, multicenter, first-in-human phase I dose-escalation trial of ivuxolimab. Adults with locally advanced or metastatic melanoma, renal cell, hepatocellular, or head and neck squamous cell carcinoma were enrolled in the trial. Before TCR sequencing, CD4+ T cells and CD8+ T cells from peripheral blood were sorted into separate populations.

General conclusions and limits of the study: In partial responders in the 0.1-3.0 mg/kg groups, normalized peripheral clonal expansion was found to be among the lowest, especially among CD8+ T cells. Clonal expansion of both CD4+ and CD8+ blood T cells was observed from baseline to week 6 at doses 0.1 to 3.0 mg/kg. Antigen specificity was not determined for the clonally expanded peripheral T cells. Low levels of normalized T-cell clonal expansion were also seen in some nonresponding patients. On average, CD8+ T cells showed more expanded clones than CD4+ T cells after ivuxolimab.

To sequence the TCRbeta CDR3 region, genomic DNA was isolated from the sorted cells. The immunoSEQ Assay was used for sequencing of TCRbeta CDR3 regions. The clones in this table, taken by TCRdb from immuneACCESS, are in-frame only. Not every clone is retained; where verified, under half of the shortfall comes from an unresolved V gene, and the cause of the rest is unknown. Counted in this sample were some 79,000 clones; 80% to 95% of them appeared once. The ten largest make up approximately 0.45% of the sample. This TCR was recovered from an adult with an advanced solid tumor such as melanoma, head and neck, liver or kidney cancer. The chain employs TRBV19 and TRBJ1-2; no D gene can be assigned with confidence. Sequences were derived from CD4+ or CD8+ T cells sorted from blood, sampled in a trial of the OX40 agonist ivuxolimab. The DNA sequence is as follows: TGTGCCAGTAAGCAGAACTATGGCTACACCTTC. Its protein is CASKQNYGYTF.